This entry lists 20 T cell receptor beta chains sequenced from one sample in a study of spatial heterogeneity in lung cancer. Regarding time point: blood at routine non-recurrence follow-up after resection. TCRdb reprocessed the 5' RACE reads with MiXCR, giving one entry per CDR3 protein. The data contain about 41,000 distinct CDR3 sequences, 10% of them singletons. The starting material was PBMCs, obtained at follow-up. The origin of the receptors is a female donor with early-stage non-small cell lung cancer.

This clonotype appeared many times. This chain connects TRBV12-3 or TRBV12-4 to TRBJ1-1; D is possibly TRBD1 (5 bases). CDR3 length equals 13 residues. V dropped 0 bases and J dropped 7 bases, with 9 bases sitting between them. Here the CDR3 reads CASSLAGASEAFF. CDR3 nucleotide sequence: TGTGCCAGCAGTTTAGCAGGGGCGAGTGAAGCTTTCTTT.

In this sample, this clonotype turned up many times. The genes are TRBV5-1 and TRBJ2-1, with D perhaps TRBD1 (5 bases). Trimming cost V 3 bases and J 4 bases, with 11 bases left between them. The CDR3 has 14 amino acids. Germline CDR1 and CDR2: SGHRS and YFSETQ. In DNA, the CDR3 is TGCGCCAGCAGCTCCGCCGACAGATACAATGAGCAGTTCTTC. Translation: CASSSADRYNEQFF.

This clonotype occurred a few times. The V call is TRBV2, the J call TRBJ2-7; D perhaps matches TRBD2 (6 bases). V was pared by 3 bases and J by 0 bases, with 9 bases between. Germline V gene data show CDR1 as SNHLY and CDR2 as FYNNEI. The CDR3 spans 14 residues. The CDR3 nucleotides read TGTGCCAGCAGTGAGACCGGGAGCTCCTACGAGCAGTACTTC. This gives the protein CASSETGSSYEQYF.

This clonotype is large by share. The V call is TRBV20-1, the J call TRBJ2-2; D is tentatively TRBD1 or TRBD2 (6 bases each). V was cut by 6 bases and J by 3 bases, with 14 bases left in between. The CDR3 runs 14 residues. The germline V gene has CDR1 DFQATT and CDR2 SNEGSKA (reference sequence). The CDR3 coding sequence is TGCAGTGCAAAGGGGGGTTTGGACACCGGGGAGCTGTTTTTT. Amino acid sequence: CSAKGGLDTGELFF.

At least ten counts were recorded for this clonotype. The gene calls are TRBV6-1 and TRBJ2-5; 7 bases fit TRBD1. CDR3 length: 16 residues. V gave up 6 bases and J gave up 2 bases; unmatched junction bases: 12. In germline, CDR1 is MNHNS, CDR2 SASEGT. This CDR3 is CASRADLWDSQETQYF. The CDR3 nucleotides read TGTGCCAGCAGGGCCGACCTTTGGGACAGTCAAGAGACCCAGTACTTC.

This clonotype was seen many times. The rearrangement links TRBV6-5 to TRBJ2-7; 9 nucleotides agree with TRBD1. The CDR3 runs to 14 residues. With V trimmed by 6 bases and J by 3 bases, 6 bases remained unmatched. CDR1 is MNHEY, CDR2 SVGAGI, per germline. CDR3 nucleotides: TGTGCCAGCAGCCGACAGGGGGGCAGCTACGAGCAGTACTTC. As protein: CASSRQGGSYEQYF.

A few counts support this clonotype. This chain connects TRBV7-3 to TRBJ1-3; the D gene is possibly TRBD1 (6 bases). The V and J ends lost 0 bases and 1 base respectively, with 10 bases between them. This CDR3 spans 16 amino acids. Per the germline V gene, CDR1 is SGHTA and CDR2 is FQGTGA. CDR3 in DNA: TGTGCCAGCAGCTTAACGGGTCAGGGGTCTGGAAACACCATATATTTT. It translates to CASSLTGQGSGNTIYF. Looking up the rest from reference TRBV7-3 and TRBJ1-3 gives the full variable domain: GAGVSQTPSNKVTEKGKYVELRCDPISGHTALYWYRQSLGQGPEFLIYFQGTGAADDSGLPNDRFFAVRPEGSVSTLKIQRTERGDSAVYLCASSLTGQGSGNTIYFGEGSWLTVV.

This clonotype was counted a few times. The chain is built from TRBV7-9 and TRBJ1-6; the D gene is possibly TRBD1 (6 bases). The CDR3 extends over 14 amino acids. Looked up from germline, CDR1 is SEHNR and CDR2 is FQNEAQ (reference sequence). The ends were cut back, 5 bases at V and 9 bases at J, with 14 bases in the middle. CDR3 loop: CASSTQGSGSPLHF. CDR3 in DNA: TGTGCCAGCAGCACACAGGGTTCCGGTTCACCCCTCCACTTT.

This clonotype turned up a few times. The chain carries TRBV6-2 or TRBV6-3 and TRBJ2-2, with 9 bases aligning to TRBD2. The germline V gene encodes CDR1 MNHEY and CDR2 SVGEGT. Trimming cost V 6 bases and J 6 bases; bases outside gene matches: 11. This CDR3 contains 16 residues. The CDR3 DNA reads TGTGCCAGCAGCTATACGTACGGCGGGGGGGCCGGGGAGCTGTTTTTT. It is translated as CASSYTYGGGAGELFF.

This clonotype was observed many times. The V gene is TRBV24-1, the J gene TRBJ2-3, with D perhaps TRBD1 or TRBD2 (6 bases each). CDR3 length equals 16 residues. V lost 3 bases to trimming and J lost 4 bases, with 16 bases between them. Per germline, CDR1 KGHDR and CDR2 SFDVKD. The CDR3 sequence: CATSDVEQGGADTQYF. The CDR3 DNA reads TGTGCCACCAGTGATGTCGAACAGGGAGGAGCAGATACGCAGTATTTT.

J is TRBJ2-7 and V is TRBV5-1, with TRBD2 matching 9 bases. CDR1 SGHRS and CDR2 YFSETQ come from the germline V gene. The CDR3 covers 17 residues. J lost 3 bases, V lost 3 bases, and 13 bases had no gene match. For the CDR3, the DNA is TGCGCCAGCAGCTGGGGGCGGGCTAGCGGGGCGAGCTACGAGCAGTACTTC. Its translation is CASSWGRASGASYEQYF.

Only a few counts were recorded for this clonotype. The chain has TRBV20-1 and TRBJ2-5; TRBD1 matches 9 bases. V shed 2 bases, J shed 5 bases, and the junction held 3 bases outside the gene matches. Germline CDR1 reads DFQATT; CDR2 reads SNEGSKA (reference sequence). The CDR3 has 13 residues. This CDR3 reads CSARTGGGETQYF. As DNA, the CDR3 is TGCAGTGCTAGAACAGGGGGCGGTGAGACCCAGTACTTC.

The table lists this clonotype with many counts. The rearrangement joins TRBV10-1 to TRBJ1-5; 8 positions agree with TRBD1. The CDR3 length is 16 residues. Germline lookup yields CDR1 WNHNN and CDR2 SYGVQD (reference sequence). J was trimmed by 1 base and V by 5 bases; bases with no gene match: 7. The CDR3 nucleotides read TGCGCCAGCAGTTGCCCCCGGACAGGGAGCAATCAGCCCCAGCATTTT. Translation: CASSCPRTGSNQPQHF.

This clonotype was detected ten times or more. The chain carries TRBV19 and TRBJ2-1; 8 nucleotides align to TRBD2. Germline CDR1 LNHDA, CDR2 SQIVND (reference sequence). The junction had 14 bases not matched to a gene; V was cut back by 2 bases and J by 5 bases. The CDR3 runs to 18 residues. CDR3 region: CASSIRAGWTSPNNEQFF. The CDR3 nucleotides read TGTGCCAGTAGTATAAGGGCGGGATGGACTAGCCCTAACAATGAGCAGTTCTTC.

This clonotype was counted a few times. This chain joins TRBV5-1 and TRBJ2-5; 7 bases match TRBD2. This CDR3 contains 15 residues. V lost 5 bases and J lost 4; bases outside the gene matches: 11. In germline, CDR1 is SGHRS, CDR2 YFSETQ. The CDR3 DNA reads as TGCGCCAGCAGTACCACGACTAGCCAAGGAGAGACCCAGTACTTC. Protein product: CASSTTTSQGETQYF.

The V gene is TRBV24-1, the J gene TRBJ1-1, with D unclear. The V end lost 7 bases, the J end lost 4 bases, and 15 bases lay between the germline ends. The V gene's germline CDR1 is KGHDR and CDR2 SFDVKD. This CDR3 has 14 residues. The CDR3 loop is CATRLTPEGTEAFF. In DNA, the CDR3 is TGTGCCACCAGACTTACACCGGAGGGCACTGAAGCTTTCTTT.

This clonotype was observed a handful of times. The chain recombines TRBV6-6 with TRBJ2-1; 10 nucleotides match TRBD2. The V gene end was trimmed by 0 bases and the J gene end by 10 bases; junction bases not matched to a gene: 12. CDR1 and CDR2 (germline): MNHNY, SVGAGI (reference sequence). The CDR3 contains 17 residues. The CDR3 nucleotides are TGTGCCAGCAGTTACTCGAGTACTAGCGGGACCTCACAGGAGCAGTTCTTC. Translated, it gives CASSYSSTSGTSQEQFF.

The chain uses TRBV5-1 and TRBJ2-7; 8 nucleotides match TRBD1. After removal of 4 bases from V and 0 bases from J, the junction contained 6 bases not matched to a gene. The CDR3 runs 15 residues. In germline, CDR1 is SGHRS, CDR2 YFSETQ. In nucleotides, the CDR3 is TGCGCCAGCAGCGCCGGACAGGGCCTCTCCTACGAGCAGTACTTC. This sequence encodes CASSAGQGLSYEQYF. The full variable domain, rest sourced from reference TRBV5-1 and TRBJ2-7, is KAGVTQTPRYLIKTRGQQVTLSCSPISGHRSVSWYQQTPGQGLQFLFEYFSETQRNKGNFPGRFSGRQFSNSRSEMNVSTLELGDSALYLCASSAGQGLSYEQYFGPGTRLTVT.

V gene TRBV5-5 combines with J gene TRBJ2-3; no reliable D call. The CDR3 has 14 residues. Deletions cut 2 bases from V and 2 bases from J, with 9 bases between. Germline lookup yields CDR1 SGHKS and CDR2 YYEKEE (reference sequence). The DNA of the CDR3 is TGTGCCAGCAGCTTCGACAAGGCCACAGATACGCAGTATTTT. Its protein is CASSFDKATDTQYF.

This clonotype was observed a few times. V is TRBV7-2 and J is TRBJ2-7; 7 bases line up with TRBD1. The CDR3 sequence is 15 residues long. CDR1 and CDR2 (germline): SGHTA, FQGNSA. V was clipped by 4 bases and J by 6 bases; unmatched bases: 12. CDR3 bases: TGTGCCAGCAGCTCACTTTGGGACAGCCGTGGCGAGCAGTACTTC. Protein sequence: CASSSLWDSRGEQYF.